Below, 29 T cell receptor beta chains from the same sample are listed, as sequenced in a study of shared clonotypes between healthy human individuals. Libraries were prepared by immunoSEQ multiplex PCR; TCRdb keeps only in-frame clonotypes and omits some of them. Of about half a million clones in the sample, around 79% were seen once. Sequenced: PBMCs. The receptors here all came from a woman aged 35 to 49 in good health. Some clones in this sample may be carry-over from other donors' samples.

The CDR3 region is CASSSSGLGEKLFF. The CDR3 DNA reads TGTGCCAGCAGTTCCTCTGGACTGGGGGAAAAACTGTTTTTT. The rearrangement links TRBV28 to TRBJ1-4, with D unresolved. Germline loops: CDR1 MDHEN, CDR2 SYDVKM. CDR3 size: 14 residues. The V end was cut by 4 bases, the J end by 8 bases, with 14 bases between.

The chain is built from TRBV28 and TRBJ1-4, with 8 bases aligning to TRBD1. Per the germline V gene, CDR1 is MDHEN and CDR2 is SYDVKM. The CDR3 runs 12 residues. V trimming: 4 bases; J trimming: 11 bases; junction bases outside the gene matches: 3. The CDR3 reads CASSSYRGKLFF. In DNA, the CDR3 is TGTGCCAGCAGTTCCTACAGGGGGAAACTGTTTTTT.

This chain joins TRBV6-6 and TRBJ2-5, with D possibly matching TRBD1 (6 bases). Germline V gene lookup returns CDR1 MNHNY and CDR2 SVGAGI (reference sequence). The CDR3 has 13 amino acids. V dropped 6 bases and J dropped 2 bases, with 10 bases sitting between them. The CDR3 DNA is TGTGCCAGCAGGGTCACAGGGCAAGAGACCCAGTACTTC. Translating gives CASRVTGQETQYF.

The chain uses TRBV5-4 and TRBJ1-1; 8 positions match TRBD1. The germline gives CDR1 SGHNT, CDR2 YYREEE (reference sequence). After removal of 4 bases from V and 1 base from J, the junction contained 3 bases not matched to a gene. The CDR3 has 14 residues. As DNA, the CDR3 is TGTGCCAGCAGCCCAACAGGGGGGAACACTGAAGCTTTCTTT. Translated, it gives CASSPTGGNTEAFF.

The chain recombines TRBV2 with TRBJ2-5, with 7 bases identical to TRBD1. Germline CDR1 SNHLY, CDR2 FYNNEI. The junction had 10 bases not matched to a gene; V was cut back by 4 bases and J by 5 bases. This CDR3 region has 15 residues. CDR3 amino acids: CASSALTGRGETQYF. For the CDR3, the DNA is TGTGCCAGCAGTGCCCTGACAGGGAGAGGCGAGACCCAGTACTTC.

The J gene is TRBJ1-1, the V gene TRBV10-3; weak D call: TRBD1 (5 bases). CDR3 length equals 13 residues. The V end was cut by 10 bases, the J end by 0 bases, with 12 bases between. In germline, CDR1 is ENHRY, CDR2 SYGVKD. CDR3 amino acids: CATLGTLNTEAFF. CDR3 bases: TGTGCCACCTTGGGGACTTTGAACACTGAAGCTTTCTTT.

V is TRBV2 and J is TRBJ2-2, with 7 positions matching TRBD1. The CDR3 consists of 15 residues. The germline CDR1 and CDR2 sequences are SNHLY and FYNNEI. The ends lost 5 bases at V and 2 bases at J; junction bases unmatched: 5. CDR3 region: CASSITGDNTGELFF. The CDR3 DNA sequence: TGTGCCAGCAGTATTACAGGGGACAACACCGGGGAGCTGTTTTTT.

The table lists this clone with a few counts. The rearrangement links TRBV7-2 to TRBJ1-1; possibly TRBD1 for D (5 bases). CDR1 and CDR2 (germline): SGHTA, FQGNSA. V lost 3 bases and J lost 1, with 18 bases in between. The CDR3 length is 17 residues. For the CDR3, the DNA is TGTGCCAGCAGCTTGAGGCTGACAGCGGCGCAGAACACTGAAGCTTTCTTT. Protein product: CASSLRLTAAQNTEAFF.

This clone was picked up many times. The chain carries TRBV27 and TRBJ2-1; 11 nucleotides align to TRBD1. The CDR3 is made up of 16 amino acids. The V segment lost 0 bases and the J segment 8 bases; nucleotides outside the gene matches: 6. Germline-derived CDR1 and CDR2 are MNHEY and SMNVEV (reference sequence). This chain's CDR3 is CASSLSGQGGRYEQFF. The CDR3 DNA reads as TGTGCCAGCAGTTTATCGGGACAGGGGGGTAGATATGAGCAGTTCTTC.

CDR3 residues: CASSWTGRHQPQHF. CDR3 coding DNA: TGCGCCAGCAGCTGGACAGGGAGGCATCAGCCCCAGCATTTT. The chain joins TRBV5-1 to TRBJ1-5; 8 nucleotides match TRBD1. This CDR3 spans 14 amino acids. Losses at the gene ends were 3 bases for V and 5 bases for J; bases not matched to a gene: 4. Per the germline V gene, CDR1 is SGHRS and CDR2 is YFSETQ.

This clone was recorded at least ten times. The sample holds other DNA sequences that translate to the same CDR3. The chain employs TRBV5-6 and TRBJ2-5, with 8 bases lining up with TRBD2. CDR3 length: 13 residues. Germline V gives CDR1 SGHDT, CDR2 YYEEEE. V lost 4 bases and J lost 4; bases outside the gene matches: 3. For the CDR3, the DNA is TGTGCCAGCAGCAGGGGACTAGGAGAGACCCAGTACTTC. It encodes CASSRGLGETQYF.

The V and J genes are TRBV7-9 and TRBJ2-1, with D possibly matching TRBD2 (6 bases). CDR1 and CDR2 from the germline V gene are SEHNR and FQNEAQ (reference sequence). V was trimmed by 5 bases and J by 0 bases, leaving 17 bases between them. CDR3 length: 17 residues. CDR3 in DNA: TGTGCCAGCAGCCCCCGCAGCGGACTAAACTCCTACAATGAGCAGTTCTTC. This codes for CASSPRSGLNSYNEQFF.

The gene calls are TRBV11-2 and TRBJ2-3, with 9 bases aligning to TRBD2. V dropped 1 base and J dropped 4; count of bases not matched to a gene: 9. This CDR3 contains 17 residues. Germline CDR1 and CDR2: SGHAT and FQNNGV. The CDR3 DNA is TGTGCCAGCAGCTTAGTACGCGGTAGCGGGAGTGCAGATACGCAGTATTTT. Encoded protein: CASSLVRGSGSADTQYF.

V is TRBV6-5 and J is TRBJ2-2; no firm D call. The CDR3 totals 15 residues. Germline CDR1 MNHEY, CDR2 SVGAGI. V lost 0 bases, J lost 3 bases, and 8 bases lay in between. CDR3 nucleotides: TGTGCCAGCAGTTACTCGAACCGATACACCGGGGAGCTGTTTTTT. Its translation is CASSYSNRYTGELFF.

Points on this clone: The sample has other DNA sequences that encode this CDR3 too. The V call is TRBV5-1, the J call TRBJ2-1; the D gene is possibly TRBD1 (6 bases). V was shortened by 4 bases and J by 5 bases, with 10 bases between the two germline ends. Germline V gene sequence: CDR1 SGHRS, CDR2 YFSETQ. The CDR3 sequence is 13 residues long. CDR3 residues: CASSPGQNNEQFF. Written as DNA, the CDR3 is TGCGCCAGCAGCCCTGGACAGAACAATGAGCAGTTCTTC. The complete variable domain, with remaining parts taken from reference TRBV5-1 and TRBJ2-1, reads KAGVTQTPRYLIKTRGQQVTLSCSPISGHRSVSWYQQTPGQGLQFLFEYFSETQRNKGNFPGRFSGRQFSNSRSEMNVSTLELGDSALYLCASSPGQNNEQFFGPGTRLTVL.

This clone came up a few times. This sequence joins TRBV4-2 and TRBJ2-1; D may correspond to TRBD1 or TRBD2 (5 bases each). Trimming removed 4 bases at V and 3 bases at J, with 10 bases between. Germline CDR1 reads LGHNA; CDR2 reads YNFKEQ. The CDR3 covers 14 residues. The CDR3 region has the DNA TGTGCCAGCAGCCCGGGACCCGGCTACAATGAGCAGTTCTTC. Its translation: CASSPGPGYNEQFF.

Comment on this clone: A read error is likely here: a far larger clone is one base away. The gene calls are TRBV29-1 and TRBJ1-2; D is unclear. The CDR3 is made up of 11 amino acids. CDR1 SQVTM and CDR2 ANQGSEA come from the germline V gene. In DNA form, the CDR3 reads TGCGGCGAGTCCTCAAACTATGGCTACACCTTC. Translated, it gives CGESSNYGYTF.

This clone was seen a few times. This chain joins TRBV6-1 and TRBJ1-1; 9 bases map to TRBD1. V shed 6 bases and J 5 bases; nucleotides not matched to a gene: 4. The CDR3 runs 13 residues. Germline CDR1 is MNHNS and CDR2 is SASEGT. The CDR3 DNA reads TGTGCCAGCAGCCGGGACAGGGATACTGAAGCTTTCTTT. This gives the protein CASSRDRDTEAFF.

Details on this clone: The conserved phenylalanine or tryptophan is not found at the CDR3 terminus, so this likely reflects a read error. In DNA, the CDR3 is TGTGCCAGCAGCTACGGGGCAGAGAATTCACCCCTCCACCTT. Translated, it gives CASSYGAENSPLHL. This chain connects TRBV7-3 to TRBJ1-6, with D perhaps TRBD1 (5 bases). The CDR3 contains 14 residues. V was trimmed by 4 bases and J by 7 bases, leaving 11 bases between them. Per germline, CDR1 SGHTA and CDR2 FQGTGA.

In this sample, this clone turned up a few times. A much larger clone differs by one base, so this may be a read error. The gene calls are TRBV5-1 and TRBJ1-1, with unresolved D. The CDR3 runs to 16 residues. The V gene's germline CDR1 is SGHRS and CDR2 YFSETQ. Trimming pared 1 base from V and 2 bases from J, leaving 15 bases between. This chain's CDR3 is CASSLRGWVLNTEAFF. CDR3 bases: TGCGCCAGCAGCTTGCGGGGTTGGGTCCTTAACACTGAAGCTTTCTTT.

The genes are TRBV7-6 and TRBJ2-1; the D gene is possibly TRBD2 (5 bases). This CDR3 is built from 17 residues. Trimming took off 1 base at V and 0 bases at J, with 13 bases between the two ends. The germline gives CDR1 SGHVS, CDR2 FNYEAQ. The CDR3 DNA follows: TGTGCCAGCAGCTTAGTTGGTAGCGCCTACTCCTACAATGAGCAGTTCTTC. It translates to CASSLVGSAYSYNEQFF.

The rearrangement uses TRBV7-2 and TRBJ2-7; D may be TRBD1 (7 bases). Per the germline V gene, CDR1 is SGHTA and CDR2 is FQGNSA. The CDR3 is 12 amino acids. Trimming stripped 5 bases from V and 11 bases from J, with 16 bases between. As DNA, the CDR3 is TGTGCCAGCAGCACCCGACTAGGGGGCAAGTACTTC. This sequence encodes CASSTRLGGKYF.

The count of this clone is one. V usage is TRBV2 and J usage is TRBJ2-7; 7 bases are a match to TRBD1. There are 13 residues in the CDR3. Trimming removed 11 bases from V and 5 bases from J; junction bases left unmatched: 12. Looked up from germline, CDR1 is SNHLY and CDR2 is FYNNEI. The CDR3 bases are TGTGCCTCCCTCCGACAGGGTTTGGACGAGCAGTACTTC. The encoded protein is CASLRQGLDEQYF.

This clone was seen more than once but under ten times. The genes are TRBV25-1 and TRBJ1-6, with TRBD1 as a possible D gene (5 bases). Trimming took off 2 bases at V and 8 bases at J, with 13 bases between the two ends. The CDR3 is made up of 15 amino acids. Germline V gives CDR1 MGHDK, CDR2 SYGVNS. CDR3 region: CASSEEGRLYSPLHF. CDR3 DNA: TGTGCCAGCAGTGAAGAGGGGCGCCTTTATTCACCCCTCCACTTT.

The chain has TRBV18 and TRBJ1-4, with TRBD1 as a possible D gene (5 bases). Per germline, CDR1 KGHSH and CDR2 LQKENI. The V end lost 0 bases, the J end lost 7 bases, and 12 bases lay between the germline ends. The CDR3 is made up of 15 amino acids. The CDR3 DNA sequence: TGTGCCAGCTCACCACCGGAGTTGGGGGGTGAAAAACTGTTTTTT. Protein: CASSPPELGGEKLFF.

The chain carries TRBV16 and TRBJ1-2; D uncertain. V was pared by 9 bases and J by 3 bases, with 17 bases between. The germline CDR1 and CDR2 sequences are KGHSY and FQNENV. CDR3 size: 14 residues. The CDR3 DNA follows: TGTGCCAGTGGCAGACCAGGCCTAGACTATGGCTACACCTTC. It is translated as CASGRPGLDYGYTF.

V and J are TRBV11-2 and TRBJ2-2; a possible D gene is TRBD1 (6 bases). Germline-derived CDR1 and CDR2 are SGHAT and FQNNGV. This CDR3 has 17 residues. Trimming cost V 5 bases and J 3 bases, with 19 bases left between them. CDR3 DNA sequence: TGTGCCAGCAGCCCAATCGGAGGTCAGGGGCACACCGGGGAGCTGTTTTTT. Its protein is CASSPIGGQGHTGELFF.

This chain uses TRBV7-3 with TRBJ2-3; 13 bases agree with TRBD2. The CDR3 runs 19 residues. CDR1 is SGHTA, CDR2 FQGTGA, per germline. Trimming cost V 2 bases and J 3 bases; bases outside gene matches: 11. The CDR3 sequence: CASSLAGTSGISSTDTQYF. The DNA for the CDR3 is TGTGCCAGCAGCTTAGCCGGGACTAGCGGGATTAGTTCGACAGATACGCAGTATTTT.

The V and J genes are TRBV4-1 and TRBJ2-4, with TRBD2 matching over 8 bases. This CDR3 is built from 20 residues. V shed 2 bases and J 3 bases; nucleotides not matched to a gene: 18. Germline assignment: CDR1 MGHRA and CDR2 YSYEKL. In nucleotides, the CDR3 is TGCGCCAGCAGCCAACTCCCCTCCCTCCCGGGTCGGGAGGGCAAAAACATTCAGTACTTC. Its protein product is CASSQLPSLPGREGKNIQYF.